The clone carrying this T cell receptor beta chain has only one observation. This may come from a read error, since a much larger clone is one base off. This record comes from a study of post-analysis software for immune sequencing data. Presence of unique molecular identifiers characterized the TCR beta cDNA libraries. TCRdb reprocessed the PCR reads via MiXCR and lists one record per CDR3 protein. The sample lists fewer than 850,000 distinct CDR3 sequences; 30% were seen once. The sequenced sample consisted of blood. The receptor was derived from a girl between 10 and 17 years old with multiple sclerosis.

CDR3 coding DNA: TGTGCCAGCAGCCCCACACCCAAGGATGGCCACACCTTC. Translated: CASSPTPKDGHTF. The chain links TRBV6-5 to TRBJ1-2; D is unresolved. Germline V CDR1 and CDR2: MNHEY, SVGAGI. This CDR3 is 13 amino acids long.